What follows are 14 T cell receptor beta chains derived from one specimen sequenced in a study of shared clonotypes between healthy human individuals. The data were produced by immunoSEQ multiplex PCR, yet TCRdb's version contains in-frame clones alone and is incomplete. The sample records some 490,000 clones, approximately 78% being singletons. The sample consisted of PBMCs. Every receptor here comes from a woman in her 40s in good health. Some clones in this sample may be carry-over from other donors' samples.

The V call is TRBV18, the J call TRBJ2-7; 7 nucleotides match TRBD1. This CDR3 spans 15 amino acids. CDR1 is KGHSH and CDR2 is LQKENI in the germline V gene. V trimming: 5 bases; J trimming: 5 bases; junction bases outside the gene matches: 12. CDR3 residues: CASSAYRGPGNEQYF. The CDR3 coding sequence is TGTGCCAGCTCAGCGTACAGGGGCCCAGGGAACGAGCAGTACTTC.

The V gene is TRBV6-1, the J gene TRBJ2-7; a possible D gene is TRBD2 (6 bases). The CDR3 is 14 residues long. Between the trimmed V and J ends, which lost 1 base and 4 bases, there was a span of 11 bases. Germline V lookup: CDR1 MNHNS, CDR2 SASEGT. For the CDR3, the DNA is TGTGCCAGCAGTGAAGGGGTAGGGACTTACGAGCAGTACTTC. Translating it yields CASSEGVGTYEQYF.

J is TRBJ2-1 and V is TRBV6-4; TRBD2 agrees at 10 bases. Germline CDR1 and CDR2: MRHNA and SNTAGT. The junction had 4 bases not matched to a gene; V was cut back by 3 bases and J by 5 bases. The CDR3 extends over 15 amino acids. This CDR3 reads CASSERLAGDNEQFF. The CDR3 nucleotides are TGTGCCAGCAGTGAGAGGCTAGCGGGAGACAATGAGCAGTTCTTC.

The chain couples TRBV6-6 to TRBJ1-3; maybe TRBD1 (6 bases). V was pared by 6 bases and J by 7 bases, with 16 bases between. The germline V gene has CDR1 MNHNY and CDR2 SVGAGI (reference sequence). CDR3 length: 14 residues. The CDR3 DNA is TGTGCCAGCAGGGAAACCCTGCAGGGGAACACCATATATTTT. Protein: CASRETLQGNTIYF.

In nucleotides, the CDR3 is TGTGCCAGCAGCCGAGACAGCTATGGCTACACCTTC. This codes for CASSRDSYGYTF. The rearrangement links TRBV5-6 to TRBJ1-2; D perhaps matches TRBD1 (5 bases). CDR3 size: 12 residues. Germline assignment: CDR1 SGHDT and CDR2 YYEEEE. V lost 4 bases and J lost 4, with 8 bases in between.

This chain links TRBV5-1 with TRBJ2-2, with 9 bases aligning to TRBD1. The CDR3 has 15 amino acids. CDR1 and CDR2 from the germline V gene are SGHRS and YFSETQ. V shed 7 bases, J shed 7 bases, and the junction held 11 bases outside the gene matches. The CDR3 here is CASEGTGKVSGELFF. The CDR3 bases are TGCGCCAGCGAGGGGACAGGGAAAGTGAGCGGGGAGCTGTTTTTT.

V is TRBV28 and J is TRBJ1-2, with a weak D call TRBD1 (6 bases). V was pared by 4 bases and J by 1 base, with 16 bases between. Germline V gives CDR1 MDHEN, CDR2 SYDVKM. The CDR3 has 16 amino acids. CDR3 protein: CASSSLTRGDNYGYTF. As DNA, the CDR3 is TGTGCCAGCAGTTCCCTAACCAGGGGTGATAACTATGGCTACACCTTC.

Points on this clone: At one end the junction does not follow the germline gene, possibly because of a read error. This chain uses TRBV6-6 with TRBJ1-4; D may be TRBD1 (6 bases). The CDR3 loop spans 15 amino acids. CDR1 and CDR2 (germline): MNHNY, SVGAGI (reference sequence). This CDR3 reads CASSYSRGVNEKPFF. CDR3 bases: TGTGCCAGCAGTTACTCCAGGGGCGTTAATGAAAAACCGTTTTTT.

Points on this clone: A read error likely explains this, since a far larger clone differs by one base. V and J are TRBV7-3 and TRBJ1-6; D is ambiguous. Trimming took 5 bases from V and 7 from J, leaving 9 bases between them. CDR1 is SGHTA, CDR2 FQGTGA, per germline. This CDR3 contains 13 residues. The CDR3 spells CASSTVQNSPLHF. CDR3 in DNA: TGTGCCAGCAGCACGGTACAGAATTCACCCCTCCACTTT.

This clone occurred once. In nucleotides, the CDR3 is TGCGCCAGCAGCAGACAGACTAGCGGGAGTCCAGATACGCAGTATTTT. This sequence encodes CASSRQTSGSPDTQYF. The J gene is TRBJ2-3, the V gene TRBV5-1, with 12 bases lining up with TRBD2. The length of the CDR3 is 16 residues. CDR1 and CDR2 from the germline V gene are SGHRS and YFSETQ. Trimming cost V 4 bases and J 4 bases; bases outside gene matches: 7. The whole variable domain, remainder taken from reference TRBV5-1 and TRBJ2-3, is KAGVTQTPRYLIKTRGQQVTLSCSPISGHRSVSWYQQTPGQGLQFLFEYFSETQRNKGNFPGRFSGRQFSNSRSEMNVSTLELGDSALYLCASSRQTSGSPDTQYFGPGTRLTVL.

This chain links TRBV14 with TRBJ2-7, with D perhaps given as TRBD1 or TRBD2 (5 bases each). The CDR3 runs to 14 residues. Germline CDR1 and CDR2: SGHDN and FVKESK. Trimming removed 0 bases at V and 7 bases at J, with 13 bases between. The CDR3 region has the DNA TGTGCCAGCAGCCAAGATCGGGACCAGGGTGAGCAGTACTTC. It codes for CASSQDRDQGEQYF.

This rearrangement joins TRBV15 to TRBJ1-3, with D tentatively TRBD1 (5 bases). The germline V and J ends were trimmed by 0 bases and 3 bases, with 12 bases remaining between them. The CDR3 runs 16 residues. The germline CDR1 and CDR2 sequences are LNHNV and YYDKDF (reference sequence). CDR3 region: CATSRDRDLSGNTIYF. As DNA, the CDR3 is TGTGCCACCAGCAGAGACCGGGACCTAAGTGGAAACACCATATATTTT.

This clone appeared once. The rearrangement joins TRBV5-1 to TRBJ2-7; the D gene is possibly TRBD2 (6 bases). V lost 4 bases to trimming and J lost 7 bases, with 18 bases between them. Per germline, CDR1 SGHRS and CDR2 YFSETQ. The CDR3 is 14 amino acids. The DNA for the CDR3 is TGCGCCAGCAGCCCCGGGCAGCGGGTAGGAGAGCAGTACTTC. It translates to CASSPGQRVGEQYF.

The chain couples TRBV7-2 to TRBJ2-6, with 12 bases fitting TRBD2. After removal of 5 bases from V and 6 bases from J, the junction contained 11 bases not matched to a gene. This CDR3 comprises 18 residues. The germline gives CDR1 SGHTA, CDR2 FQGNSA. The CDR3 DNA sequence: TGTGCCAGCAGCCCCCCCGGCCTAGCGGGAGGGGCGGCCAACGTCCTGACTTTC. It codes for CASSPPGLAGGAANVLTF.